These 3 T cell receptor beta chains were sequenced from one sample in a study of T-cell reconstitution after alpha-beta-depleted transplantation in children. The library targeted TCRbeta and was prepared with unique molecular identifiers. A single record per CDR3 protein comes from TCRdb applying MiXCR to the PCR reads. The profile shows some 500,000 distinct CDR3 sequences, 32% of them singletons. The sequencing used PBMCs from the stem cell graft donor, collected from the stem cell graft. The receptors derive from a human donor who donated a stem cell graft to a child with aplastic anemia.

Only a few counts were recorded for this clonotype. This chain uses TRBV18 with TRBJ2-1; D gene unclear. V gave up 3 bases and J gave up 5 bases, with 5 bases separating them. The CDR3 has 12 amino acids. CDR1 and CDR2 (germline): KGHSH, LQKENI. CDR3: CASSPQNNEQFF. CDR3 sequence (DNA): TGTGCCAGCTCACCCCAGAACAATGAGCAGTTCTTC.

The chain links TRBV30 to TRBJ2-7; 8 bases are a match to TRBD2. CDR1 is GTSNPN, CDR2 SVGIG, per germline (reference sequence). Losses at the gene ends were 3 bases for V and 3 bases for J; bases not matched to a gene: 4. This CDR3 spans 13 amino acids. The DNA for the CDR3 is TGTGCCTGGAGCACCGGGACTAGCTACGAGCAGTACGTC. This sequence encodes CAWSTGTSYEQYV.

For the CDR3, the DNA is TGTGCCAGCAGCCAAGTCCCAGCGGTGGAGACCCAGTACTTC. It encodes CASSQVPAVETQYF. The J gene is TRBJ2-5, the V gene TRBV3-1; TRBD2 is a possible D gene (5 bases). The CDR3 totals 14 residues. V lost 1 base and J lost 5, with 11 bases in between. Per germline, CDR1 LGHDT and CDR2 YNNKEL (reference sequence).